This T cell receptor (beta chain) was documented in a study of cytomegalovirus exposure and HLA in healthy donors. The PCR ran on 60 Vbeta and 13 Jbeta primers. How the authors handled the data: It was a later analysis that counted about 80 million unique TCR beta chains, of which approximately 11 million were shared. Only in-frame clones appear in the TCRdb table, and some are missing; sequencing was by immunoSEQ multiplex PCR. The D gene and trimming were derived from the DNA, and the V and J assignments and clone size from that table. This sample has some 140,000 clones; approximately 79% occur once, and the top ten carry approximately 1%. The CDR3 consists of 13 residues. Germline V CDR1 and CDR2: MNHEY, SVGAGI. After removal of 8 bases from V and 2 bases from J, the junction contained 3 bases not matched to a gene.

The receptor was derived from a man younger than 30 in good health and CMV-seronegative. What was sequenced was PBMCs. The chain employs TRBV6-5 and TRBJ2-7, with 10 bases identical to TRBD1. The CDR3 DNA reads as TGTGCCAGCCGGGACAGGGGTCCCTACGAGCAGTACTTC. Protein: CASRDRGPYEQYF.